The 26 T cell receptor beta chains reported below all come from one sample, sequenced in a study of tumor-infiltrating lymphocytes in localized non-small cell lung cancer. Clones were sequenced by immunoSEQ multiplex PCR, and TCRdb holds only the in-frame ones, with some missing. The sample lists about 3,000 clones, around 48% seen once, with more than 9% in the top ten. Material: uninvolved lung tissue not adjacent to the tumor. These receptors all come from a human donor with non-small cell lung cancer.

The rearrangement uses TRBV6-5 and TRBJ1-2; possibly TRBD1 for D (5 bases). The CDR3 has 13 amino acids. The germline gives CDR1 MNHEY, CDR2 SVGAGI. The germline V and J ends were trimmed by 6 bases and 3 bases, with 11 bases remaining between them. CDR3 residues: CASRRGAYYGYTF. CDR3 bases: TGTGCCAGCAGACGGGGCGCCTACTATGGCTACACCTTC.

This clone was seen more than once but under ten times. The chain uses TRBV5-1 and TRBJ2-7, with 9 nucleotides matching TRBD1. Germline loops: CDR1 SGHRS, CDR2 YFSETQ. The V and J ends lost 3 bases and 9 bases, in that order; junction bases with no gene match: 10. The length of the CDR3 is 14 residues. The CDR3 DNA follows: TGCGCCAGCAGCTCAGGGACAGGGCAACGTCGGCAGTACTTC. The encoded protein is CASSSGTGQRRQYF. The whole variable domain, filled in from reference TRBV5-1 and TRBJ2-7, reads KAGVTQTPRYLIKTRGQQVTLSCSPISGHRSVSWYQQTPGQGLQFLFEYFSETQRNKGNFPGRFSGRQFSNSRSEMNVSTLELGDSALYLCASSSGTGQRRQYFGPGTRLTVT.

The V call is TRBV6-4, the J call TRBJ1-5; D not certain. This CDR3 spans 15 amino acids. The germline V gene encodes CDR1 MRHNA and CDR2 SNTAGT. V was cut by 4 bases and J by 5 bases, with 15 bases left in between. The CDR3 loop reads CASSVTGTGDQPQHF. CDR3 in DNA: TGTGCCAGCAGTGTAACCGGAACCGGCGATCAGCCCCAGCATTTT.

CDR3 coding DNA: TGTGCCAGCAGTTTATCACGGACAGGGTCATCCTACGAGCAGTACTTC. It is translated as CASSLSRTGSSYEQYF. The chain uses TRBV28 and TRBJ2-7; 8 bases are a match to TRBD1. The CDR3 loop spans 16 amino acids. Losses at the gene ends were 1 base for V and 1 base for J; bases not matched to a gene: 6. Germline V gene lookup returns CDR1 MDHEN and CDR2 SYDVKM.

The chain is built from TRBV29-1 and TRBJ2-3, with a tentative D call TRBD1 (6 bases). The CDR3 consists of 14 residues. Trimming pared 7 bases from V and 2 bases from J, leaving 16 bases between. Germline lookup yields CDR1 SQVTM and CDR2 ANQGSEA. The CDR3 DNA follows: TGCAGCGCCAAGGACAGTTCCTACACAGATACGCAGTATTTT. Its translation: CSAKDSSYTDTQYF.

The chain uses TRBV4-3 and TRBJ2-5, with 8 bases lining up with TRBD2. V shed 0 bases, J shed 5 bases, and the junction held 8 bases outside the gene matches. Germline V gene lookup returns CDR1 LGHNA and CDR2 YSLEER. This CDR3 region has 16 residues. CDR3 in DNA: TGCGCCAGCAGCCAAGAGTTCGGGGGGGCCCGCGAGACCCAGTACTTC. Its translation is CASSQEFGGARETQYF.

This chain links TRBV7-8 with TRBJ1-1; no firm D call. The CDR3 is made up of 16 amino acids. Trimming cost V 1 base and J 1 base, with 13 bases left between them. Looked up from germline, CDR1 is SGHVS and CDR2 is FQNEAQ. The CDR3 nucleotides read TGTGCCAGCAGCTTAGGGACGGGAGAAACGAACACTGAAGCTTTCTTT. Residues: CASSLGTGETNTEAFF.

CDR3 nucleotide sequence: TGTGCCATCAGTGGAACTACAGGGTTCACTGAAGCTTTCTTT. Translating gives CAISGTTGFTEAFF. The chain recombines TRBV10-3 with TRBJ1-1; D might be TRBD1 (6 bases). Trimming removed 4 bases at V and 4 bases at J, with 13 bases between. Germline values: CDR1 ENHRY, CDR2 SYGVKD. The CDR3 has 14 amino acids.

The chain has TRBV29-1 and TRBJ1-2; possible D gene TRBD1, 5 bases. The CDR3 has 12 amino acids. Germline V gene data show CDR1 as SQVTM and CDR2 as ANQGSEA. Trimming removed 3 bases at V and 1 base at J, with 6 bases between. The CDR3 reads CSVEQGNYGYTF. In DNA form, the CDR3 reads TGCAGCGTTGAGCAGGGTAACTATGGCTACACCTTC.

J is TRBJ1-1 and V is TRBV5-1; a possible D gene is TRBD1 (5 bases). Germline assignment: CDR1 SGHRS and CDR2 YFSETQ. Deletions cut 0 bases from V and 2 bases from J, with 8 bases between. The CDR3 length is 14 residues. CDR3 nucleotide sequence: TGCGCCAGCAGCTTGGCGACAGCTAACACTGAAGCTTTCTTT. Translated, it gives CASSLATANTEAFF.

The rearrangement links TRBV4-3 to TRBJ1-1; D might be TRBD1 (6 bases). CDR3 length: 16 amino acids. The germline V and J ends were trimmed by 1 base and 0 bases, with 12 bases remaining between them. CDR1 LGHNA and CDR2 YSLEER come from the germline V gene. The CDR3 sequence is CASSQGQTGMNTEAFF. The CDR3 DNA reads as TGCGCCAGCAGCCAAGGGCAGACAGGCATGAACACTGAAGCTTTCTTT.

The chain links TRBV6-6 to TRBJ2-1; D gene ambiguous. Germline lookup yields CDR1 MNHNY and CDR2 SVGAGI (reference sequence). This CDR3 comprises 15 residues. V was shortened by 4 bases and J by 5 bases, with 15 bases between the two germline ends. The CDR3 spells CASSFGTEVNNEQFF. CDR3 sequence (DNA): TGTGCCAGCAGTTTCGGCACTGAGGTGAACAATGAGCAGTTCTTC.

The rearrangement links TRBV19 to TRBJ1-1, with TRBD1 identical over 8 bases. The germline CDR1 and CDR2 sequences are LNHDA and SQIVND (reference sequence). V shed 2 bases and J 0 bases; nucleotides not matched to a gene: 5. The CDR3 is 16 residues long. The CDR3 nucleotides are TGTGCCAGTAGTATACTACAGGGGGTTATGAACACTGAAGCTTTCTTT. Translating gives CASSILQGVMNTEAFF.

The chain recombines TRBV4-3 with TRBJ1-1; D unresolved. CDR3 length: 15 residues. The germline V and J ends were trimmed by 3 bases and 5 bases, with 16 bases remaining between them. Germline CDR1 reads LGHNA; CDR2 reads YSLEER. CDR3 protein: CASSHVKGSWTEAFF. The CDR3 DNA reads TGCGCCAGCAGCCATGTCAAGGGTAGTTGGACTGAAGCTTTCTTT.

This clone was counted once. CDR3: CASSSPGTQRWGYTF. CDR3 sequence (DNA): TGTGCCAGCAGTTCCCCCGGGACCCAGAGATGGGGCTACACCTTC. The V call is TRBV6-5, the J call TRBJ1-2, with a tentative D call TRBD1 (5 bases). This CDR3 spans 15 amino acids. V shed 4 bases and J shed 8 bases, with 20 bases lying between them. Germline CDR1 reads MNHEY; CDR2 reads SVGAGI.

This sequence joins TRBV21-1 and TRBJ2-7. TRBV21-1 counts as a pseudogene. The CDR3 consists of 11 residues. The CDR3 here is CASSKGTEQYF. CDR3 sequence (DNA): TGTGCCAGCAGCAAAGGGACCGAGCAGTACTTC.

The CDR3 reads CASNPLAGGPETQYF. CDR3 sequence (DNA): TGCGCCAGCAACCCCCTAGCGGGGGGGCCGGAGACCCAGTACTTC. This sequence joins TRBV5-1 and TRBJ2-5; 12 bases agree with TRBD2. CDR1 is SGHRS, CDR2 YFSETQ, per germline. CDR3 size: 15 residues. Trimming removed 6 bases from V and 5 bases from J; junction bases left unmatched: 8.

The chain combines TRBV28 with TRBJ2-7, with 11 bases fitting TRBD2. The CDR3 sequence is 18 residues long. CDR1 and CDR2 from the germline V gene are MDHEN and SYDVKM. Trimming removed 3 bases from V and 1 base from J; junction bases left unmatched: 11. This chain's CDR3 is CASSFLAGGGTESYEQYF. The CDR3 DNA sequence: TGTGCCAGCAGTTTTCTAGCGGGAGGAGGAACGGAATCCTACGAGCAGTACTTC. Variable domain in full (rest from reference TRBV28 and TRBJ2-7): DVKVTQSSRYLVKRTGEKVFLECVQDMDHENMFWYRQDPGLGLRLIYFSYDVKMKEKGDIPEGYSVSREKKERFSLILESASTNQTSMYLCASSFLAGGGTESYEQYFGPGTRLTVT.

This clone has just one count. The CDR3 spells CASSPGDRTNSPLHF. CDR3 DNA sequence: TGTGCCAGCAGTCCGGGGGACAGGACTAATTCACCCCTCCACTTT. The rearrangement uses TRBV28 and TRBJ1-6, with 8 bases fitting TRBD1. J was trimmed by 6 bases and V by 5 bases; bases with no gene match: 6. The germline V gene encodes CDR1 MDHEN and CDR2 SYDVKM. The CDR3 is 15 amino acids.

This clone turned up a few times. V usage is TRBV7-9 and J usage is TRBJ1-2; D may be TRBD1 (5 bases). V lost 1 base and J 6 bases, leaving 15 bases between the germline ends. The CDR3 is made up of 15 amino acids. CDR1 is SEHNR and CDR2 is FQNEAQ in the germline V gene (reference sequence). This CDR3 is CASSLVMAGWDGYTF. The CDR3 coding sequence is TGTGCCAGCAGCTTAGTAATGGCAGGGTGGGATGGCTACACCTTC.

This clone was observed a handful of times. V is TRBV28 and J is TRBJ1-1; possibly TRBD1 for D (6 bases). CDR1 and CDR2 from the germline V gene are MDHEN and SYDVKM. The CDR3 is 11 amino acids. V lost 6 bases, J lost 10 bases, and 12 bases lay in between. CDR3 in DNA: TGTGCCAGCAGCACAGGGATGGGAGCTTTCTTT. Translation gives CASSTGMGAFF.

The chain carries TRBV5-1 and TRBJ2-2, with D possibly matching TRBD1 (6 bases). V gave up 2 bases and J gave up 8 bases, with 28 bases separating them. CDR3 length: 19 residues. Germline CDR1 is SGHRS and CDR2 is YFSETQ. This CDR3 reads CASSLENLQGRKPLGELFF. The CDR3 nucleotides are TGCGCCAGCAGCTTAGAAAATTTACAGGGACGGAAACCATTAGGGGAGCTGTTTTTT.

The rearrangement links TRBV27 to TRBJ1-6; D is possibly TRBD1 (5 bases). The CDR3 extends over 14 amino acids. Germline-derived CDR1 and CDR2 are MNHEY and SMNVEV (reference sequence). With 6 bases removed from V and 10 bases from J, the gap between germline ends came to 16 bases. The CDR3 sequence: CASSFGGKGSPLHF. DNA for the CDR3: TGTGCCAGCAGCTTTGGGGGTAAGGGGTCACCCCTCCACTTT.

The chain combines TRBV28 with TRBJ2-7; 7 nucleotides line up with TRBD1. The CDR3 consists of 14 residues. The V segment lost 2 bases and the J segment 6 bases; nucleotides outside the gene matches: 7. The germline V gene has CDR1 MDHEN and CDR2 SYDVKM. The CDR3 here is CASSLDDRQGEQYF. The CDR3 DNA sequence: TGTGCCAGCAGTTTAGACGATAGACAGGGCGAGCAGTACTTC.

V usage is TRBV7-2 and J usage is TRBJ2-3, with D possibly TRBD2 on 7 matching bases. CDR1 SGHTA and CDR2 FQGNSA come from the germline V gene. V gave up 1 base and J gave up 2 bases, with 13 bases separating them. This CDR3 comprises 16 residues. This CDR3 reads CASSLVGAGATDTQYF. Here the CDR3 DNA reads TGTGCCAGCAGCTTAGTAGGCGCGGGGGCCACAGATACGCAGTATTTT.

V and J are TRBV5-4 and TRBJ1-1; D is unresolved. The CDR3 is 14 residues long. Germline V gene data show CDR1 as SGHNT and CDR2 as YYREEE (reference sequence). V was cut by 1 base and J by 5 bases, with 12 bases left in between. The CDR3 spells CASSLPRQDTEAFF. CDR3 bases: TGTGCCAGCAGCTTGCCCCGGCAAGATACTGAAGCTTTCTTT. The full variable domain, completed using reference TRBV5-4 and TRBJ1-1, is ETGVTQSPTHLIKTRGQQVTLRCSSQSGHNTVSWYQQALGQGPQFIFQYYREEENGRGNFPPRFSGLQFPNYSSELNVNALELDDSALYLCASSLPRQDTEAFFGQGTRLTVV.